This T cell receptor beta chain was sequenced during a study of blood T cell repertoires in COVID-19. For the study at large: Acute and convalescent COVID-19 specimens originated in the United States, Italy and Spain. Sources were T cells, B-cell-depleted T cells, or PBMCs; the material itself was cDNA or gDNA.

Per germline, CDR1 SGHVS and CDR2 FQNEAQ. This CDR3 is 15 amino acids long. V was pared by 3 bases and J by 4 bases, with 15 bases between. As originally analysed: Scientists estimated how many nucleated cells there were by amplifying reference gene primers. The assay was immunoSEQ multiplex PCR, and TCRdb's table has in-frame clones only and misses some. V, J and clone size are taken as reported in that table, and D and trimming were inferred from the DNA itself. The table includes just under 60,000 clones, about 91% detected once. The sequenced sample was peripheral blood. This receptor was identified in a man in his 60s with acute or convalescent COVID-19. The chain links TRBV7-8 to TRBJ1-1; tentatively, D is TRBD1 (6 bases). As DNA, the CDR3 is TGTGCCAGCAGCTTGATGGGGGGGCTTAGCACTGAAGCTTTCTTT. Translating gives CASSLMGGLSTEAFF.